This TCR beta chain is drawn from a study of Graves' ophthalmopathy and Graves' hyperthyroidism. Many counts were recorded for this clonotype. As yet, its antigen is unknown. Researchers took RNA transcripts and amplified TCR beta CDR3 regions from them. HTBI-primed first-round RT-PCR preceded second-round multiplex PCR. TCRdb re-analysed the multiplex PCR reads in MiXCR, keeping a single row per CDR3 protein. Of some 1.1 million distinct CDR3 sequences in the sample, 35% to 45% were seen once. Study results and caveats: Ophthalmopathy progression was predicted by the model at 70.59% sensitivity and about 72% specificity.

Newly diagnosed, the hyperthyroidism patients had under 2 months' duration and were aged 18 to 65. The source is an adult man with Graves' hyperthyroidism. The sequenced sample consisted of peripheral blood or thyroid tissue (not recorded which).

The CDR3 sequence is CSALGREYEQYF. The CDR3 DNA reads as TGCAGCGCCCTTGGACGGGAGTACGAGCAGTACTTC. The chain joins TRBV29-1 to TRBJ2-7; D perhaps matches TRBD2 (6 bases). Germline V gene data show CDR1 as SQVTM and CDR2 as ANQGSEA. Trimming left V 7 bases short and J 4 bases short, with 14 bases between. This CDR3 is built from 12 residues.